The 32 T cell receptor beta chains below were found in one sample sequenced in a study of blood T cells in healthy people across ages. Using a J-beta primer mix together with a sample-barcoded 5' primer, a second PCR was run for about 6 to 11 cycles. A single record per CDR3 protein comes from TCRdb applying MiXCR to the 5' RACE reads. The repertoire has hundreds of thousands of distinct CDR3 sequences, approximately 40% of them found once; the top ten carry 25% to 30%. Sequenced material: blood. These receptors came from a man at least 80 years old in good health.

This clonotype has more than one count but fewer than ten. This sequence joins TRBV7-2 and TRBJ2-7; D gene uncertain. V lost 5 bases, J lost 5 bases, and 13 bases lay in between. The CDR3 runs 13 residues. The germline V gene encodes CDR1 SGHTA and CDR2 FQGNSA. The chain's CDR3 is CASSPTIYDEQYF. DNA for the CDR3: TGTGCCAGCAGCCCTACGATATATGACGAGCAGTACTTC.

This clonotype was recorded a few times. The chain carries TRBV5-1 and TRBJ1-2; possibly TRBD1 for D (6 bases). The CDR3 contains 12 residues. V was pared by 0 bases and J by 9 bases, with 9 bases between. Germline-derived CDR1 and CDR2 are SGHRS and YFSETQ. The DNA of the CDR3 is TGCGCCAGCAGCTTGGGCAGGGGAAGCTACACCTTC. Amino acid sequence: CASSLGRGSYTF.

This clonotype was counted at least ten times. The CDR3: CASSHDREQKLFF. CDR3 bases: TGTGCCAGCAGCCACGACAGGGAACAGAAACTGTTTTTT. The rearrangement uses TRBV13 and TRBJ1-4; 7 bases match TRBD1. The germline CDR1 and CDR2 sequences are PRHDT and FYEKMQ (reference sequence). This CDR3 has 13 residues. The J segment lost 11 bases and the V segment lost 5 bases, leaving 8 bases of the junction unmatched.

The J gene is TRBJ2-7, the V gene TRBV6-2 or TRBV6-3; 9 bases line up with TRBD2. The V gene end was trimmed by 7 bases and the J gene end by 0 bases; junction bases not matched to a gene: 7. Per the germline V gene, CDR1 is MNHEY and CDR2 is SVGEGT. The CDR3 is 15 amino acids. The CDR3 region is CASIRTSGPSYEQYF. CDR3 coding DNA: TGTGCCAGCATCCGAACTAGCGGGCCCTCCTACGAGCAGTACTTC.

This clonotype appeared many times. This sequence joins TRBV5-1 and TRBJ2-3; D unresolved. This CDR3 contains 15 residues. Germline V gives CDR1 SGHRS, CDR2 YFSETQ. Trimming shortened V by 5 bases and J by 1 base, and 14 bases separated the two germline ends. The CDR3 region has the DNA TGCGCCAGCAGGCCGGCCCGAGGCGGCACAGATACGCAGTATTTT. Protein sequence: CASRPARGGTDTQYF.

This rearrangement joins TRBV3-1 to TRBJ1-2; D possibly corresponds to TRBD1 (5 bases). V dropped 0 bases and J dropped 8 bases, with 16 bases sitting between them. CDR1 and CDR2 (germline): LGHDT, YNNKEL (reference sequence). The CDR3 spans 15 residues. CDR3 in amino acids: CASSQDPGRAEGYTF. CDR3 sequence (DNA): TGTGCCAGCAGCCAAGATCCCGGCAGGGCGGAAGGCTACACCTTC.

This clonotype was seen only a few times. V usage is TRBV4-3 and J usage is TRBJ1-6; 8 bases agree with TRBD1. V lost 2 bases and J lost 10; bases outside the gene matches: 7. Germline CDR1 reads LGHNA; CDR2 reads YSLEER. The CDR3 length is 15 residues. CDR3: CASSQNDRGRSPLHF. The DNA of the CDR3 is TGCGCCAGCAGCCAAAACGACAGGGGTCGGTCACCCCTCCACTTT.

The chain is built from TRBV20-1 and TRBJ2-5; 9 nucleotides agree with TRBD1. CDR3 length: 14 amino acids. J was trimmed by 11 bases and V by 5 bases; bases with no gene match: 15. Per germline, CDR1 DFQATT and CDR2 SNEGSKA (reference sequence). CDR3 in amino acids: CSALRTGAYNEQYF. Here the CDR3 DNA reads TGCAGTGCTCTCCGGACAGGGGCTTACAATGAGCAGTACTTC.

The chain is built from TRBV5-1 and TRBJ2-5; 10 bases are shared with TRBD2. With 1 base clipped from V and 2 bases from J, the junction kept 11 bases outside the gene matches. The CDR3 length is 18 residues. The germline V gene encodes CDR1 SGHRS and CDR2 YFSETQ. In nucleotides, the CDR3 is TGCGCCAGCAGCTTGAGGGCACTAGCGGGACAATTACAAGAGACCCAGTACTTC. It codes for CASSLRALAGQLQETQYF.

The gene calls are TRBV28 and TRBJ2-4; a possible D gene is TRBD1 (6 bases). Trimming stripped 5 bases from V and 7 bases from J, with 12 bases between. The length of the CDR3 is 13 residues. Germline V gives CDR1 MDHEN, CDR2 SYDVKM. The CDR3, as DNA: TGTGCCAGCAGTAAAACAGGGAGTAACATTCAGTACTTC. Its translation: CASSKTGSNIQYF. The full variable domain, completed using reference TRBV28 and TRBJ2-4, is DVKVTQSSRYLVKRTGEKVFLECVQDMDHENMFWYRQDPGLGLRLIYFSYDVKMKEKGDIPEGYSVSREKKERFSLILESASTNQTSMYLCASSKTGSNIQYFGAGTRLSVL.

The chain uses TRBV30 and TRBJ2-7, with TRBD2 matching 7 bases. The trim removed 1 base at V and 4 bases at J, leaving 4 bases unmatched. This CDR3 contains 13 residues. The germline gives CDR1 GTSNPN, CDR2 SVGIG (reference sequence). CDR3 residues: CAWSGGGGYEQYF. The CDR3 nucleotides are TGTGCCTGGAGTGGGGGCGGGGGATACGAGCAGTACTTC.

This clonotype was observed a handful of times. V usage is TRBV28 and J usage is TRBJ2-7; TRBD2 might be the D (5 bases). The CDR3 loop spans 15 amino acids. The V gene lost 6 bases and the J gene lost 1 base, with 16 bases spanning the gap. Germline CDR1 is MDHEN and CDR2 is SYDVKM. The CDR3 coding sequence is TGTGCCAGCAGGTCGCCTTACGGAGGATCCTACGAGCAGTACTTC. Residues: CASRSPYGGSYEQYF.

The V call is TRBV11-2, the J call TRBJ2-7, with a tentative D call TRBD1 (5 bases). V gave up 3 bases and J gave up 0 bases, with 18 bases separating them. CDR3 length equals 17 residues. Germline CDR1 and CDR2: SGHAT and FQNNGV. This chain's CDR3 is CASSFVRLGVFSYEQYF. DNA of the CDR3: TGTGCCAGCAGCTTTGTTCGTTTAGGGGTATTCTCCTACGAGCAGTACTTC.

This chain uses TRBV14 with TRBJ2-2; 12 bases match TRBD1. CDR3 length equals 15 residues. The V gene's germline CDR1 is SGHDN and CDR2 FVKESK. J was trimmed by 4 bases and V by 4 bases; bases with no gene match: 1. CDR3 in DNA: TGTGCCAGCAGCCGGGGACAGGGGGCCACCGGGGAGCTGTTTTTT. Protein sequence: CASSRGQGATGELFF. Variable domain in full (rest from reference TRBV14 and TRBJ2-2): EAGVTQFPSHSVIEKGQTVTLRCDPISGHDNLYWYRRVMGKEIKFLLHFVKESKQDESGMPNNRFLAERTGGTYSTLKVQPAELEDSGVYFCASSRGQGATGELFFGEGSRLTVL.

The V call is TRBV2, the J call TRBJ1-2; no definite D call. The CDR3 consists of 13 residues. With 8 bases removed from V and 4 bases from J, the gap between germline ends came to 14 bases. CDR1 is SNHLY and CDR2 is FYNNEI in the germline V gene. CDR3 sequence reads: CASSSRQTYGYTF. CDR3 DNA: TGTGCCAGCTCCTCCAGGCAGACCTATGGCTACACCTTC.

This clonotype was found many times. This chain connects TRBV6-2 or TRBV6-3 to TRBJ2-7; TRBD1 matches at 7 bases. From germline, CDR1 is MNHEY and CDR2 SVGEGT. There are 14 residues in the CDR3. Trimming took 6 bases from V and 6 from J; bases not matched to a gene: 11. The CDR3 protein is CASRERQGWSEQYF. CDR3 DNA: TGTGCCAGCAGGGAACGACAGGGCTGGTCCGAGCAGTACTTC.

This clonotype has a count of ten or more. The chain combines TRBV20-1 with TRBJ1-2, with 7 bases lining up with TRBD1. There are 13 residues in the CDR3. Germline CDR1 is DFQATT and CDR2 is SNEGSKA (reference sequence). The CDR3 loop reads CSLDRSINYGYTF. DNA for the CDR3: TGCAGCTTGGACAGGAGCATCAACTATGGCTACACCTTC.

This rearrangement joins TRBV25-1 to TRBJ1-2, with 7 bases lining up with TRBD1. This CDR3 has 15 residues. Germline V gene sequence: CDR1 MGHDK, CDR2 SYGVNS. V lost 4 bases and J lost 4; bases outside the gene matches: 9. The CDR3 DNA reads TGTGCCAGCAGTGCCCCGGGGAGGGGGCCCTATGGCTACACCTTC. Protein product: CASSAPGRGPYGYTF.

This clonotype was seen a single time. This chain joins TRBV20-1 and TRBJ2-5; maybe TRBD2 (6 bases). Germline CDR1 reads DFQATT; CDR2 reads SNEGSKA (reference sequence). There are 15 residues in the CDR3. V lost 0 bases and J lost 11, with 22 bases in between. CDR3 in amino acids: CSARDLWRADCGQYF. The CDR3 DNA reads TGCAGTGCTAGAGACCTATGGAGGGCGGACTGCGGGCAGTACTTC.

The chain joins TRBV14 to TRBJ2-7; TRBD2 matches 7 bases. CDR3 length: 18 amino acids. V was clipped by 4 bases and J by 5 bases; unmatched bases: 20. CDR1 and CDR2 from the germline V gene are SGHDN and FVKESK. Written as DNA, the CDR3 is TGTGCCAGCAGCCGGATGCTTACTGAGGCGGGAGTCCCGGACGAGCAGTACTTC. Amino acid sequence: CASSRMLTEAGVPDEQYF.

The chain combines TRBV21-1 with TRBJ2-3; no check of the table's D call, TRBD2, against the DNA was made. TRBV21-1 is designated a pseudogene. The CDR3 length is 17 residues. The CDR3 loop is CASSKRLVAGSTDTQYF. The DNA for the CDR3 is TGTGCCAGCAGCAAAAGATTGGTAGCGGGGAGCACAGATACGCAGTATTTT.

The chain uses TRBV12-3 or TRBV12-4 and TRBJ1-2; D uncertain. CDR3 length equals 15 residues. The V end was cut by 4 bases, the J end by 7 bases, with 19 bases between. The CDR3 region has the DNA TGTGCCAGCAGTTCCCAGGTTGTGGGGTCGCCTGGCTACACCTTC. Its translation: CASSSQVVGSPGYTF.

This clonotype has only a few counts. The gene calls are TRBV12-3 or TRBV12-4 and TRBJ1-2; 7 nucleotides match TRBD1. V shed 6 bases, J shed 2 bases, and the junction held 9 bases outside the gene matches. This CDR3 is 15 amino acids long. CDR3 region: CASSPRQGLNYGYTF. The CDR3 nucleotides are TGTGCCAGCAGCCCCAGACAGGGTTTGAACTATGGCTACACCTTC.

This clonotype was found many times. The V gene is TRBV6-2 or TRBV6-3, the J gene TRBJ2-5; TRBD2 agrees at 7 bases. Germline values: CDR1 MNHEY, CDR2 SVGEGT. The junction had 5 bases not matched to a gene; V was cut back by 2 bases and J by 5 bases. CDR3 length: 14 residues. This CDR3 is CASSYLSGVETQYF. DNA for the CDR3: TGTGCCAGCAGTTACCTCAGCGGGGTGGAGACCCAGTACTTC.

This clonotype was seen a handful of times. The chain recombines TRBV29-1 with TRBJ2-5; 11 positions agree with TRBD2. Germline V gene sequence: CDR1 SQVTM, CDR2 ANQGSEA. The CDR3 has 15 residues. V was pared by 5 bases and J by 0 bases, with 5 bases of the junction left unmatched. CDR3 DNA sequence: TGCAGCGTTTCGACTAGCGGGACGTACCAAGAGACCCAGTACTTC. This encodes CSVSTSGTYQETQYF.

This clonotype was seen ten or more times. The chain employs TRBV6-5 and TRBJ2-5, with D perhaps TRBD1 (6 bases). The V gene lost 7 bases and the J gene lost 11 bases, with 14 bases spanning the gap. The CDR3 is 11 amino acids. Per germline, CDR1 MNHEY and CDR2 SVGAGI. The CDR3 DNA is TGTGCCAGCAAAAAGGGACAATTTCAGTACTTC. Translation: CASKKGQFQYF.

The V and J genes are TRBV4-1 and TRBJ1-4; D call uncertain. V was shortened by 0 bases and J by 4 bases, with 9 bases between the two germline ends. The CDR3 is 15 amino acids. Germline V gene lookup returns CDR1 MGHRA and CDR2 YSYEKL. For the CDR3, the DNA is TGCGCCAGCAGCCAAGATTCGAACTTTAATGAAAAACTGTTTTTT. Its translation is CASSQDSNFNEKLFF.

As regards this clonotype: One junction end disagrees with the germline gene, perhaps due to a read error. The chain recombines TRBV4-2 with TRBJ2-6, with a possible D match to TRBD1 (6 bases). The CDR3 loop spans 18 amino acids. Germline-derived CDR1 and CDR2 are LGHNA and YNFKEQ. DNA for the CDR3: TGTGTCAGCAGGTCATCGACAGGTTTAAGCTCTGGGGCCAACGTCCTGACTTTC. As protein: CVSRSSTGLSSGANVLTF.

This clonotype has a handful of counts. One end of the junction varies from germline; a read error may be responsible. The V call is TRBV30, the J call TRBJ2-3; maybe TRBD2 (6 bases). The CDR3 has 11 residues. Looked up from germline, CDR1 is GTSNPN and CDR2 is SVGIG (reference sequence). The CDR3 DNA reads TGTGCCGGGAGTGTCCGGGACTTTCGGTATTTT. Its translation is CAGSVRDFRYF.

This sequence joins TRBV9 and TRBJ2-5; 11 bases line up with TRBD2. The germline V gene encodes CDR1 SGDLS and CDR2 YYNGEE. J lost 2 bases, V lost 4 bases, and 7 bases had no gene match. The CDR3 extends over 16 amino acids. CDR3 sequence: CASSLIGTSGQETQYF. The CDR3 nucleotides are TGTGCCAGCAGCCTCATCGGGACTAGCGGACAAGAGACCCAGTACTTC.

This clonotype turned up a few times. The chain joins TRBV7-2 to TRBJ2-7; 14 bases align to TRBD2. The germline CDR1 and CDR2 sequences are SGHTA and FQGNSA. CDR3 length: 16 residues. With V trimmed by 5 bases and J by 0 bases, 3 bases remained unmatched. The CDR3 region has the DNA TGTGCCAGCAGCCCGGGACTAGCGGGGGTCTCCTACGAGCAGTACTTC. Residues: CASSPGLAGVSYEQYF.

The genes are TRBV6-9 and TRBJ2-5; D not resolved. The ends were cut back, 8 bases at V and 9 bases at J, with 10 bases in the middle. This CDR3 region has 10 residues. Germline assignment: CDR1 MNHGY and CDR2 SVAAGI. CDR3 DNA sequence: TGTGCCAGCCCCCTGAGGCCCCAGTACTTC. Amino acid sequence: CASPLRPQYF.